This T cell receptor (beta chain) was profiled in a study of early T cells in non-severe SARS-CoV-2 infection. As concerns this clonotype: What it binds is not known. With a much larger clone just one base away, this may be a read error. Because it lacks the conserved phenylalanine or tryptophan at the end, this CDR3 is likely a read error.

Germline CDR1 reads KGHDR; CDR2 reads SFDVKD. The CDR3 has 13 residues. V lost 3 bases and J lost 0, with 5 bases in between. Study-level points and caveats: The matching step, a VDJdb search, favored anti-spike CD8 responses and missed private and CD4 specificities.

MiXCR, applied by TCRdb to the 5' RACE reads, yields one record per CDR3 protein. Of 40,000 or so distinct CDR3 sequences detected, around a tenth appear once; the ten largest clones hold 21%. The sequenced material came from whole blood. The sequence was collected from an adult who was a healthcare worker with PCR-confirmed SARS-CoV-2 infection or an uninfected control (not recorded which). The J gene is TRBJ2-7, the V gene TRBV24-1, with no clear D. This CDR3 is CATSDPNSYEQYS. In DNA form, the CDR3 reads TGTGCCACCAGTGATCCAAACTCCTACGAGCAGTACTCC.